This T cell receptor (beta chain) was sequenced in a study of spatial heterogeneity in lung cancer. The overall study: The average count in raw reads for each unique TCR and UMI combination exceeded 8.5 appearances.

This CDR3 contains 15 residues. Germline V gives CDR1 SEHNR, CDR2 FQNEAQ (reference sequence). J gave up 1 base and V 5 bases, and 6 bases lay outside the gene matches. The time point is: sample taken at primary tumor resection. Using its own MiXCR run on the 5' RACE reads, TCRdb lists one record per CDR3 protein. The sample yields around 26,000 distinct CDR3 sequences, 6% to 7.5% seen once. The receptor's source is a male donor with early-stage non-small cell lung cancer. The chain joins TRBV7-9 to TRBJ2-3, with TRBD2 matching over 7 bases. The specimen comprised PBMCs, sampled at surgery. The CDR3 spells CASSPVAGGTDTQYF. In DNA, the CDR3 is TGTGCCAGCAGCCCCGTAGCGGGTGGCACAGATACGCAGTATTTT.